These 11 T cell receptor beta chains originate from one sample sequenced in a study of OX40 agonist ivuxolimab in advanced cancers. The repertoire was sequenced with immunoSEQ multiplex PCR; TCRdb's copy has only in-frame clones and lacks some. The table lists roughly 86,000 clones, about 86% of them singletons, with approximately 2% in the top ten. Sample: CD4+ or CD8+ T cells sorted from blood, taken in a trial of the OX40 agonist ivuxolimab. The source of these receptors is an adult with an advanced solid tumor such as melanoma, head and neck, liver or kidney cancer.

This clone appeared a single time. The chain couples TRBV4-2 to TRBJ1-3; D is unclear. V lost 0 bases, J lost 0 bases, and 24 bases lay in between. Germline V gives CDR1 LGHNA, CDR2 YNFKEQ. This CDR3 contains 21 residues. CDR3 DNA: TGTGCCAGCAGCCAAGAAGTGATTAGTATAGGCAGGTTGAGCTCTGGAAACACCATATATTTT. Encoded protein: CASSQEVISIGRLSSGNTIYF.

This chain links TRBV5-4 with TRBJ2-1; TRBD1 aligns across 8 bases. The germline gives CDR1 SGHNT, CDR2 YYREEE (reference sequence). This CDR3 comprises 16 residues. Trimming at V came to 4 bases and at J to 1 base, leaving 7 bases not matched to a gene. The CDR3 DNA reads TGTGCCAGCAGCGGCCCGGGACAGGATTCCTACAATGAGCAGTTCTTC. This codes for CASSGPGQDSYNEQFF.

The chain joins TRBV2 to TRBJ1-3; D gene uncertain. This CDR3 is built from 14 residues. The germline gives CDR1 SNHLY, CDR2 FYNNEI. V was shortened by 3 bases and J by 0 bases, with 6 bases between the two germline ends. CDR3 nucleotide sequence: TGTGCCAGCAGTGATCGGAGCTCTGGAAACACCATATATTTT. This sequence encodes CASSDRSSGNTIYF.

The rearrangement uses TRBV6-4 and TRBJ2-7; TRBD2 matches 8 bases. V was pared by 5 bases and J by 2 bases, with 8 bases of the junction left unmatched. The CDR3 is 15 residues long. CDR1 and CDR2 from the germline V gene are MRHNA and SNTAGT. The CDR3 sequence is CASSSTSGYTYEQYF. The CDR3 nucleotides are TGTGCCAGCAGTTCAACTAGCGGATATACCTACGAGCAGTACTTC.

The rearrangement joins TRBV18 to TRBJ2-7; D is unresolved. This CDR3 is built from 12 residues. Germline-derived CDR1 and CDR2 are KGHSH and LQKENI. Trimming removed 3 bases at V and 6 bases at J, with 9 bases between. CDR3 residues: CASSPGSGEQYF. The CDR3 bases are TGTGCCAGCTCACCCGGGTCGGGCGAGCAGTACTTC.

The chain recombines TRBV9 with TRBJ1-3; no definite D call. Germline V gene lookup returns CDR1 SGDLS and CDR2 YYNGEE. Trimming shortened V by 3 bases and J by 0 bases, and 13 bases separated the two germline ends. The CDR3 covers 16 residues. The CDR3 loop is CASSGNVLLSGNTIYF. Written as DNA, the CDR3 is TGTGCCAGCAGCGGGAACGTCCTCCTCTCTGGAAACACCATATATTTT.

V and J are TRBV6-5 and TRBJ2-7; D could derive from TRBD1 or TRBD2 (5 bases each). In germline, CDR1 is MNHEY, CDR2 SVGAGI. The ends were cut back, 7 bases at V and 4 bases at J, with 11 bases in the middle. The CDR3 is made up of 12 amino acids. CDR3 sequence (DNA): TGTGCCAGCAACGGGGCAGCTTACGAGCAGTACTTC. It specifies CASNGAAYEQYF.

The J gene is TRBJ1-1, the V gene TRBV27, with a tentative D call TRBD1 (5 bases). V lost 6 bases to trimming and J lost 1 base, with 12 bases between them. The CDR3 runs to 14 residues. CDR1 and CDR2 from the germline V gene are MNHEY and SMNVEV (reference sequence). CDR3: CASRQGNWNTEAFF. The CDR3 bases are TGTGCCAGCAGGCAGGGTAATTGGAACACTGAAGCTTTCTTT.

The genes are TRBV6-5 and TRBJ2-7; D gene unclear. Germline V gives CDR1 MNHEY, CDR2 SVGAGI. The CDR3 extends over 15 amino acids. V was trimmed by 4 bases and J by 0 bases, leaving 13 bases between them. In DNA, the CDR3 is TGTGCCAGCAGTTCTCCGGGTAGGGCCTCCTACGAGCAGTACTTC. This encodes CASSSPGRASYEQYF.

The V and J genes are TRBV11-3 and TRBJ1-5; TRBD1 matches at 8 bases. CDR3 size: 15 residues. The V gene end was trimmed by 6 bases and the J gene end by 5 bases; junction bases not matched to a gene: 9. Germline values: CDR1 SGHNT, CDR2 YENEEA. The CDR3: CASRLTGVGDQPQHF. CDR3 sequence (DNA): TGTGCCAGCAGATTGACAGGGGTGGGGGATCAGCCCCAGCATTTT.

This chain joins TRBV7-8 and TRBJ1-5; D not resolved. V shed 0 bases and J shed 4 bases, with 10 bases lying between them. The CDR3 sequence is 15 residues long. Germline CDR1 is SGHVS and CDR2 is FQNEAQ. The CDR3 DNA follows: TGTGCCAGCAGCTTAGCGCTCCAGGAAAATCAGCCCCAGCATTTT. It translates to CASSLALQENQPQHF.